The T cell receptor (beta chain) under discussion was sequenced for a study of blood T cell repertoires in COVID-19. Across the study: COVID-19 samples collected from the United States, Italy and Spain covered acute and convalescent phases. PBMCs, B-cell-depleted T cells, or T cells provided the cDNA or gDNA that made up the material.

This clone was seen more than once but under ten times. V lost 5 bases, J lost 8 bases, and 16 bases stayed unmatched. This CDR3 contains 15 residues. CDR1 and CDR2 (germline): GTSNPN, SVGIG (reference sequence). Original processing notes: For nucleated cells, counts were estimated from reference gene primer amplification. Data came from immunoSEQ multiplex PCR; TCRdb stores just in-frame clones and leaves some out. V and J calls plus clone size are reproduced from that table; the DNA served to infer D and trimming. The sample shows 200,000 to 300,000 clones, around four fifths of them seen only once.

Sequencing was done on a sample of peripheral blood. This TCR came from a woman between 55 and 75 years old with active or convalescent COVID-19. The chain combines TRBV30 with TRBJ1-2; TRBD1 agrees at 8 bases. DNA for the CDR3: TGTGCCTGGCGCAAGCCTACCAGGGGGCGCGAGGGCTACACCTTC. Its protein product is CAWRKPTRGREGYTF.